These 5 T cell receptor beta chains were sequenced from one sample in a study of T cell changes during pregnancy in multiple sclerosis. Assay: immunoSEQ multiplex PCR; the TCRdb copy retains only in-frame clones and omits some. In the table there are roughly 110,000 clones, around 90% of which are singletons. Sequencing used peripheral blood, obtained after pregnancy. Receptor source: a female donor with multiple sclerosis, enrolled in a pregnancy study.

The chain combines TRBV7-3 with TRBJ2-1, with 8 bases fitting TRBD2. Germline loops: CDR1 SGHTA, CDR2 FQGTGA. V trimming: 2 bases; J trimming: 7 bases; junction bases outside the gene matches: 1. CDR3 length: 13 amino acids. DNA for the CDR3: TGTGCCAGCAGCTTACGGGGGGGTAATGAGCAGTTCTTC. Translation gives CASSLRGGNEQFF.

The chain couples TRBV5-1 to TRBJ1-1, with D maybe TRBD1 (5 bases). Trimming took 0 bases from V and 1 from J, leaving 10 bases between them. CDR3 length: 15 amino acids. Per the germline V gene, CDR1 is SGHRS and CDR2 is YFSETQ. The CDR3 loop is CASSLVGGGNTEAFF. DNA for the CDR3: TGCGCCAGCAGCTTGGTCGGGGGAGGGAACACTGAAGCTTTCTTT.

This chain connects TRBV7-9 to TRBJ2-2; the match to TRBD2 covers 14 bases. Trimming at V came to 5 bases and at J to 7 bases, leaving 12 bases not matched to a gene. Germline lookup yields CDR1 SEHNR and CDR2 FQNEAQ (reference sequence). The CDR3 contains 18 residues. The CDR3 sequence: CASSAPGLAGVFIGELFF. In nucleotides, the CDR3 is TGTGCCAGCAGCGCACCGGGACTAGCGGGAGTTTTTATCGGGGAGCTGTTTTTT.

The chain carries TRBV9 and TRBJ1-2; possible D gene TRBD1, 6 bases. Per the germline V gene, CDR1 is SGDLS and CDR2 is YYNGEE. V lost 0 bases to trimming and J lost 7 bases, with 13 bases between them. The CDR3 loop spans 14 amino acids. CDR3 sequence: CASSVAPGEGGYTF. DNA for the CDR3: TGTGCCAGCAGCGTAGCGCCAGGGGAAGGTGGCTACACCTTC.

The V and J genes are TRBV30 and TRBJ1-6; perhaps TRBD1 as D (6 bases). Germline V gene data show CDR1 as GTSNPN and CDR2 as SVGIG (reference sequence). Deletions cut 1 base from V and 5 bases from J, with 6 bases between. CDR3 length: 13 amino acids. CDR3 sequence reads: CAWSGQDNSPLHF. CDR3 nucleotide sequence: TGTGCCTGGAGTGGACAGGATAATTCACCCCTCCACTTT.